This is a list of T cell receptor beta chains from one sample in a study of blood T cell repertoires in COVID-19. The method was immunoSEQ multiplex PCR; TCRdb's version includes in-frame clones alone and lacks a portion of them. The sample holds over 200,000 clones, approximately 83% seen once. Sequenced material: peripheral blood. The origin of the receptors is a woman aged 25-40 years who had recovered from COVID-19. Each CDR3 is given with its conserved first and last residue. A D gene is named only where the DNA matches it firmly.

J gene: TRBJ2-5; V gene: TRBV9; D gene: NA; CDR3 protein: CASSVTQGVGETQYF
J gene: TRBJ1-6; V gene: TRBV19; D gene: TRBD1; CDR3 protein: CASSTAGTGNSPLHF
J gene: TRBJ1-1; V gene: TRBV18; D gene: NA; CDR3 protein: CASSPRGGEIAFF
J gene: TRBJ1-1; V gene: TRBV7-2; D gene: TRBD1; CDR3 protein: CASSSKTGTEAGEAFF
J gene: TRBJ2-6; V gene: TRBV2; D gene: NA; CDR3 protein: CASSDGPPGANVLTF
J gene: TRBJ1-1; V gene: TRBV6-5; D gene: NA; CDR3 protein: CASSYPFEGVNTEAFF
J gene: TRBJ1-3; V gene: TRBV6-5; D gene: TRBD1; CDR3 protein: CASSPGTVGNTIYF
J gene: TRBJ2-3; V gene: TRBV3-1/TRBV3-2; D gene: NA; CDR3 protein: CASSHGASGADTQYF
J gene: TRBJ2-7; V gene: TRBV18; D gene: TRBD2; CDR3 protein: CASSPASGGHEQYF
J gene: TRBJ1-1; V gene: TRBV6-5; D gene: NA; CDR3 protein: CASMGGSNTEAFF
J gene: TRBJ1-2; V gene: TRBV27; D gene: TRBD1; CDR3 protein: CASRKNSGGYGYTF
J gene: TRBJ2-2; V gene: TRBV10-1; D gene: NA; CDR3 protein: CASSAPGHGELFF
J gene: TRBJ1-4; V gene: TRBV27; D gene: NA; CDR3 protein: CASSEYRDKIEKLFF
J gene: TRBJ2-7; V gene: TRBV6-2/TRBV6-3; D gene: NA; CDR3 protein: CASCRGGTYEQYF
J gene: TRBJ2-1; V gene: TRBV2; D gene: TRBD1; CDR3 protein: CASSVAGQGVSNEQFF
J gene: TRBJ1-2; V gene: TRBV6-7; D gene: NA; CDR3 protein: CASRDDSRAANYGYTF
J gene: TRBJ2-3; V gene: TRBV7-9; D gene: NA; CDR3 protein: CASSFLPDTQYF
J gene: TRBJ2-2; V gene: TRBV7-7; D gene: TRBD2; CDR3 protein: CASSPTLAGGELFF
J gene: TRBJ2-5; V gene: TRBV25-1; D gene: NA; CDR3 protein: CASSELETQYF
J gene: TRBJ1-3; V gene: TRBV9; D gene: NA; CDR3 protein: CASNQDSRPNTIYF
J gene: TRBJ2-1; V gene: TRBV10-2; D gene: TRBD2; CDR3 protein: CASSRRGSGEGGEQFF
J gene: TRBJ2-7; V gene: TRBV9; D gene: TRBD2; CDR3 protein: CASSVGTSGGFYEQYF
J gene: TRBJ1-1; V gene: TRBV2; D gene: NA; CDR3 protein: CASSELPGGNTEAFF
J gene: TRBJ2-7; V gene: TRBV2; D gene: TRBD1; CDR3 protein: CASRDLTYRGDEQYF
J gene: TRBJ2-3; V gene: TRBV7-9; D gene: TRBD1; CDR3 protein: CASSSGQGTDTQYF
J gene: TRBJ1-5; V gene: TRBV4-1; D gene: NA; CDR3 protein: CASSPGLASNQPQHF
J gene: TRBJ2-5; V gene: TRBV6-5; D gene: NA; CDR3 protein: CASSYSTLTGQETQYF
J gene: TRBJ2-7; V gene: TRBV6-1; D gene: NA; CDR3 protein: CASSEGRDRPYEQYF
J gene: TRBJ2-7; V gene: TRBV7-2; D gene: NA; CDR3 protein: CASSLGSGLVF
J gene: TRBJ2-3; V gene: TRBV30; D gene: TRBD1; CDR3 protein: CAWMGDRATDTQYF
J gene: TRBJ2-2; V gene: TRBV14; D gene: TRBD1; CDR3 protein: CASRRTGSDTGELFF
J gene: TRBJ2-7; V gene: TRBV19; D gene: TRBD1; CDR3 protein: CASSPIDRGRGYEQYF
J gene: TRBJ1-1; V gene: TRBV12-3/TRBV12-4; D gene: TRBD1; CDR3 protein: CASSTNRGTEAFF
J gene: TRBJ2-7; V gene: TRBV7-9; D gene: NA; CDR3 protein: CASSLVGGESSYEQYF
J gene: TRBJ2-7; V gene: TRBV9; D gene: TRBD1; CDR3 protein: CASSPRQGTSYEQYF
J gene: TRBJ2-5; V gene: TRBV5-3; D gene: NA; CDR3 protein: CARSLASNRAQETQYF
J gene: TRBJ1-5; V gene: TRBV7-2; D gene: TRBD1; CDR3 protein: CASSVTGTGVGQPQHF
J gene: TRBJ2-1; V gene: TRBV3-1/TRBV3-2; D gene: NA; CDR3 protein: CASSQDFQRVSYNEQFF
J gene: TRBJ2-7; V gene: TRBV19; D gene: TRBD1; CDR3 protein: CASHDRGRANEQYF
J gene: TRBJ2-4; V gene: TRBV12-3/TRBV12-4; D gene: NA; CDR3 protein: CASSYNRENIQYF
J gene: TRBJ1-2; V gene: TRBV3-1/TRBV3-2; D gene: TRBD1; CDR3 protein: CASGNRGVHGYTF
J gene: TRBJ2-7; V gene: TRBV7-2; D gene: NA; CDR3 protein: CASSFPSPLQGQSYEQYF
J gene: TRBJ1-2; V gene: TRBV3-1/TRBV3-2; D gene: TRBD1; CDR3 protein: CASSTRQGAGGYTF
J gene: TRBJ2-5; V gene: TRBV7-6; D gene: NA; CDR3 protein: CASSRIRGSQETQYF
J gene: TRBJ1-3; V gene: TRBV5-5; D gene: NA; CDR3 protein: CASSPTGYGNTIYF
J gene: TRBJ1-2; V gene: TRBV4-1; D gene: NA; CDR3 protein: CASSGTFYGYTF
J gene: TRBJ2-3; V gene: TRBV5-1; D gene: NA; CDR3 protein: CASSLGVGGAVTDTQYF
J gene: TRBJ1-1; V gene: TRBV7-8; D gene: NA; CDR3 protein: CASSEDSMNTEAFF
J gene: TRBJ2-5; V gene: TRBV19; D gene: TRBD1; CDR3 protein: CASSITGTGETQYF
J gene: TRBJ2-7; V gene: TRBV11-2; D gene: NA; CDR3 protein: CASSLGPGEPYEQYF
J gene: TRBJ2-1; V gene: TRBV2; D gene: NA; CDR3 protein: CASSELGNEQFF
J gene: TRBJ2-7; V gene: TRBV2; D gene: TRBD2; CDR3 protein: CASSRTSGGSYEQYF
J gene: TRBJ1-4; V gene: TRBV4-1; D gene: NA; CDR3 protein: CASSQEKQPNEKLFF
J gene: TRBJ2-1; V gene: TRBV2; D gene: NA; CDR3 protein: CASSAQKTGSERNEQFF